The 30 T cell receptor beta chains presented below share a single source sample, sequenced in a study of T-cell reconstitution after alpha-beta-depleted transplantation in children. Unique molecular identifiers were incorporated during preparation of the TCRbeta library. TCRdb processed the PCR reads anew with MiXCR; each CDR3 protein has one entry. The sample includes 100,000 or so distinct CDR3 sequences, about 6% of them seen just once. The specimen comprised PBMCs, mostly from graft donor cells, sampled 60 days after TCRalphabeta/CD19-depleted stem cell transplant. The source is a female patient aged 2-15 years who had a stem cell transplant for Fanconi anemia, so the T cells may come from the graft donor.

This clonotype was seen a handful of times. The chain employs TRBV7-3 and TRBJ2-1; perhaps D is TRBD1 or TRBD2 (5 bases each). The CDR3 contains 13 residues. With 0 bases removed from V and 10 bases from J, the gap between germline ends came to 10 bases. CDR1 SGHTA and CDR2 FQGTGA come from the germline V gene. The CDR3 loop is CASSLTSGGEQFF. The CDR3 nucleotides are TGTGCCAGCAGCTTAACGAGTGGGGGAGAGCAGTTCTTC. Looking up the rest from reference TRBV7-3 and TRBJ2-1 gives the full variable domain: GAGVSQTPSNKVTEKGKYVELRCDPISGHTALYWYRQSLGQGPEFLIYFQGTGAADDSGLPNDRFFAVRPEGSVSTLKIQRTERGDSAVYLCASSLTSGGEQFFGPGTRLTVL.

This clonotype was picked up many times. The V call is TRBV27, the J call TRBJ2-7; D possibly corresponds to TRBD1 (5 bases). Germline assignment: CDR1 MNHEY and CDR2 SMNVEV (reference sequence). V lost 2 bases and J lost 2, with 10 bases in between. This CDR3 has 14 residues. Here the CDR3 reads CASSLKGPAYEQYF. The CDR3 bases are TGTGCCAGCAGTTTAAAGGGGCCCGCCTACGAGCAGTACTTC.

This clonotype was observed at least ten times. The CDR3, as DNA: TGTGCCAGCAGCCAAGATCAGGTGATAATCAATGAGCAGTTCTTC. This translates into CASSQDQVIINEQFF. The chain uses TRBV3-1 and TRBJ2-1; no reliable D call. V was trimmed by 0 bases and J by 6 bases, leaving 12 bases between them. Germline CDR1 and CDR2: LGHDT and YNNKEL (reference sequence). This CDR3 is built from 15 residues.

This clonotype was detected many times. The chain recombines TRBV29-1 with TRBJ2-5; D unresolved. The CDR3 totals 13 residues. V lost 6 bases to trimming and J lost 0 bases, with 11 bases between them. Per germline, CDR1 SQVTM and CDR2 ANQGSEA. The CDR3 protein is CSVLDNHQETQYF. CDR3 bases: TGCAGCGTCCTCGACAATCACCAAGAGACCCAGTACTTC.

There are many counts of this clonotype. In DNA, the CDR3 is TGTGCCAGCAGCTTAGTCTCTAGCGGGAGACACACAGATACGCAGTATTTT. It is translated as CASSLVSSGRHTDTQYF. The chain recombines TRBV7-6 with TRBJ2-3; the match to TRBD2 covers 10 bases. V gave up 1 base and J gave up 2 bases; unmatched junction bases: 6. The CDR3 has 17 amino acids. The germline V gene encodes CDR1 SGHVS and CDR2 FNYEAQ.

The CDR3 here is CASSPFLLDKTTDTQYF. For the CDR3, the DNA is TGTGCCAGCTCACCTTTCCTCTTGGACAAGACGACAGATACGCAGTATTTT. The chain has TRBV18 and TRBJ2-3, with D maybe TRBD1 (5 bases). CDR1 is KGHSH, CDR2 LQKENI, per germline. The CDR3 totals 17 residues. V lost 3 bases and J lost 3, with 19 bases in between.

A few counts support this clonotype. The chain links TRBV5-1 to TRBJ2-7; 12 bases are a match to TRBD2. The CDR3 spans 16 residues. Germline CDR1 is SGHRS and CDR2 is YFSETQ. V was clipped by 0 bases and J by 6 bases; unmatched bases: 7. The CDR3 sequence is CASSLGLAGGRSEQYF. CDR3 coding DNA: TGCGCCAGCAGCTTGGGTCTAGCGGGAGGGCGCTCCGAGCAGTACTTC.

Concerning this clonotype itself: A read error is possible here, since a much larger clone lies one base away. The missing conserved phenylalanine or tryptophan at the end of this CDR3 makes a read error likely. V is TRBV29-1 and J is TRBJ2-5; 14 bases align to TRBD2. CDR1 is SQVTM, CDR2 ANQGSEA, per germline. This CDR3 has 17 amino acids. V was clipped by 4 bases and J by 2 bases; unmatched bases: 9. The CDR3 loop is CSVGTSGGSRLQETQYL. The CDR3 nucleotides are TGCAGCGTTGGGACTAGCGGGGGGTCCCGATTACAAGAGACCCAGTACTTA.

This clonotype was observed at least ten times. V usage is TRBV6-1 and J usage is TRBJ2-7, with D perhaps matching TRBD1 (5 bases). TRBJ2-1 explains the end of the DNA better; the J call may be wrong. There are 14 residues in the CDR3. The germline V gene has CDR1 MNHNS and CDR2 SASEGT. In nucleotides, the CDR3 is TGTGCCAGCAGTGAAGCGGGGCAGGGCTACGAGCAGTTCTTC. This translates into CASSEAGQGYEQFF.

The genes are TRBV5-1 and TRBJ2-3, with TRBD2 matching 7 bases. V shed 4 bases, J shed 3 bases, and the junction held 5 bases outside the gene matches. This CDR3 comprises 14 residues. The germline V gene has CDR1 SGHRS and CDR2 YFSETQ. The CDR3 is CASSPLAATDTQYF. Here the CDR3 DNA reads TGCGCCAGCAGCCCTCTAGCGGCGACAGATACGCAGTATTTT.

This clonotype was counted many times. DNA of the CDR3: TGTGCCAGCAGTTTTAGCGGGGGGGCCGGAGATACGCAGTATTTT. This sequence encodes CASSFSGGAGDTQYF. V gene TRBV12-3 or TRBV12-4 combines with J gene TRBJ2-3, with 11 bases matching TRBD2. The CDR3 is 15 residues long. The V segment lost 3 bases and the J segment 5 bases; nucleotides outside the gene matches: 4.

V gene TRBV5-1 combines with J gene TRBJ2-3; tentative D call: TRBD1 (5 bases). CDR3 length equals 14 residues. Per germline, CDR1 SGHRS and CDR2 YFSETQ. Trimming took off 0 bases at V and 2 bases at J, with 7 bases between the two ends. CDR3 bases: TGCGCCAGCAGCTTGGAGACAGCCACAGATACGCAGTATTTT. Translating gives CASSLETATDTQYF.

This clonotype was seen many times. V usage is TRBV20-1 and J usage is TRBJ2-7; TRBD2 is a possible D gene (5 bases). Germline assignment: CDR1 DFQATT and CDR2 SNEGSKA (reference sequence). Trimming took off 0 bases at V and 4 bases at J, with 13 bases between the two ends. There are 14 residues in the CDR3. The CDR3: CSAREGSRGYEQYF. The CDR3 nucleotides read TGCAGTGCTAGAGAAGGCAGCCGAGGGTACGAGCAGTACTTC.

This clonotype occurred many times. This chain connects TRBV5-1 to TRBJ2-1; D is uncertain. This CDR3 has 16 residues. CDR1 SGHRS and CDR2 YFSETQ come from the germline V gene. The V end was cut by 4 bases, the J end by 8 bases, with 22 bases between. CDR3 residues: CASSRRIDIRVDEQFF. CDR3 DNA: TGCGCCAGCAGCCGGAGAATAGACATTCGAGTTGATGAGCAGTTCTTC.

This clonotype was observed a few times. The chain has TRBV6-2 or TRBV6-3 and TRBJ2-1; D might be TRBD2 (6 bases). The CDR3 has 16 amino acids. Germline-derived CDR1 and CDR2 are MNHEY and SVGEGT. The V and J ends lost 7 bases and 0 bases respectively, with 16 bases between them. The CDR3 loop reads CASIDFVGGSYNEQFF. The CDR3 DNA is TGTGCCAGCATAGATTTTGTGGGGGGCTCCTACAATGAGCAGTTCTTC.

This clonotype was counted many times. J is TRBJ2-1 and V is TRBV28, with a weak D call TRBD2 (5 bases). This CDR3 is 14 amino acids long. Trimming stripped 2 bases from V and 3 bases from J, with 8 bases between. CDR1 and CDR2 from the germline V gene are MDHEN and SYDVKM. CDR3 nucleotide sequence: TGTGCCAGCAGTTTAATCGGGATCTACAATGAGCAGTTCTTC. It encodes CASSLIGIYNEQFF.

The chain combines TRBV6-4 with TRBJ1-1; unclear D gene. Trimming took 4 bases from V and 7 from J, leaving 19 bases between them. This CDR3 has 15 residues. The germline V gene encodes CDR1 MRHNA and CDR2 SNTAGT. The CDR3 is CASSVNSGSRGEAFF. The CDR3 DNA sequence: TGTGCCAGCAGTGTTAACTCTGGATCGCGGGGTGAAGCTTTCTTT.

Many counts were recorded for this clonotype. The chain is built from TRBV6-1 and TRBJ1-4; D gene unclear. Trimming stripped 3 bases from V and 5 bases from J, with 7 bases between. Per the germline V gene, CDR1 is MNHNS and CDR2 is SASEGT. The CDR3 runs 13 residues. The CDR3 DNA sequence: TGTGCCAGCAGTGAGGTTGTCAATGAAAAACTGTTTTTT. It is translated as CASSEVVNEKLFF.

The chain employs TRBV20-1 and TRBJ2-5; D uncertain. The CDR3 loop spans 13 amino acids. CDR1 is DFQATT and CDR2 is SNEGSKA in the germline V gene (reference sequence). Trimming stripped 1 base from V and 1 base from J, with 7 bases between. The CDR3 reads CSARAALQETQYF. The CDR3 nucleotides read TGCAGTGCTAGAGCCGCTCTCCAAGAGACCCAGTACTTC.

The J gene is TRBJ2-5, the V gene TRBV7-9; weak D call: TRBD2 (6 bases). CDR1 and CDR2 from the germline V gene are SEHNR and FQNEAQ (reference sequence). The V end was cut by 5 bases, the J end by 3 bases, with 13 bases between. CDR3 length: 14 residues. In nucleotides, the CDR3 is TGTGCCAGCAGCCCGTGGACTATGGAAGAGACCCAGTACTTC. Its translation: CASSPWTMEETQYF.

This clonotype was recorded many times. This chain links TRBV5-1 with TRBJ2-3; no firm D call. CDR3 length: 13 residues. Germline lookup yields CDR1 SGHRS and CDR2 YFSETQ. The ends were cut back, 4 bases at V and 0 bases at J, with 6 bases in the middle. CDR3 nucleotides: TGCGCCAGCAGCGTATCCAGCACAGATACGCAGTATTTT. It is translated as CASSVSSTDTQYF.

This clonotype was detected many times. This chain joins TRBV20-1 and TRBJ1-1; 7 nucleotides align to TRBD1. Germline loops: CDR1 DFQATT, CDR2 SNEGSKA (reference sequence). This CDR3 has 18 residues. Trimming cost V 0 bases and J 1 base; bases outside gene matches: 14. The CDR3 here is CSARDEEGAAGENTEAFF. In DNA, the CDR3 is TGCAGTGCTAGAGATGAGGAGGGGGCGGCGGGGGAGAACACTGAAGCTTTCTTT.

This clonotype has ten or more counts. The chain combines TRBV18 with TRBJ2-1; D unresolved. The germline V and J ends were trimmed by 3 bases and 9 bases, with 24 bases remaining between them. The CDR3 spans 17 residues. The germline gives CDR1 KGHSH, CDR2 LQKENI. CDR3 region: CASSPTHQIPYLSEQFF. CDR3 coding DNA: TGTGCCAGCTCACCTACGCACCAGATCCCCTATTTAAGTGAGCAGTTCTTC.

This clonotype was counted many times. The rearrangement links TRBV21-1 to TRBJ2-1. TRBV21-1 is a listed pseudogene. The CDR3 consists of 14 residues. CDR3 DNA sequence: TGTGCCAGCACCTGCAGGAGCTCCTACAATGAGCAGTTCTTC. Protein product: CASTCRSSYNEQFF.

This clonotype has a count of ten or more. V gene TRBV20-1 combines with J gene TRBJ2-3, with 8 nucleotides matching TRBD2. V shed 1 base, J shed 4 bases, and the junction held 10 bases outside the gene matches. The CDR3 sequence is 16 residues long. The germline gives CDR1 DFQATT, CDR2 SNEGSKA (reference sequence). In DNA, the CDR3 is TGCAGTGCTAGAGTGGTCAACGCGGGGGGTTCAGATACGCAGTATTTT. Its protein product is CSARVVNAGGSDTQYF.

The chain couples TRBV28 to TRBJ1-2; 7 nucleotides line up with TRBD1. This CDR3 has 14 residues. The germline CDR1 and CDR2 sequences are MDHEN and SYDVKM. After removal of 8 bases from V and 3 bases from J, the junction contained 9 bases not matched to a gene. CDR3 region: CASHPRRGHYGYTF. The CDR3, as DNA: TGTGCCAGCCACCCCCGGAGGGGGCACTATGGCTACACCTTC.

The sample holds a few counts of this clonotype. The chain joins TRBV5-1 to TRBJ2-7, with 9 bases matching TRBD2. The germline V gene encodes CDR1 SGHRS and CDR2 YFSETQ. V trimming: 0 bases; J trimming: 4 bases; junction bases outside the gene matches: 8. The CDR3 has 16 residues. The CDR3 loop reads CASSLELAGGPYEQYF. CDR3 DNA: TGCGCCAGCAGCTTGGAATTGGCGGGAGGGCCTTACGAGCAGTACTTC. The complete variable domain, with remaining parts taken from reference TRBV5-1 and TRBJ2-7, reads KAGVTQTPRYLIKTRGQQVTLSCSPISGHRSVSWYQQTPGQGLQFLFEYFSETQRNKGNFPGRFSGRQFSNSRSEMNVSTLELGDSALYLCASSLELAGGPYEQYFGPGTRLTVT.

This clonotype was counted many times. This rearrangement joins TRBV28 to TRBJ1-5, with no clear D. Germline V gene sequence: CDR1 MDHEN, CDR2 SYDVKM. The CDR3 contains 12 residues. V lost 6 bases and J lost 8, with 11 bases in between. CDR3 loop: CASSYMREPQHF. DNA of the CDR3: TGTGCCAGCAGCTACATGAGGGAGCCCCAGCATTTT.

Ten or more counts support this clonotype. The rearrangement links TRBV7-2 to TRBJ1-2; 7 positions match TRBD1. V lost 4 bases to trimming and J lost 7 bases; unmatched junction nucleotides: 9. Germline V gene lookup returns CDR1 SGHTA and CDR2 FQGNSA. This CDR3 contains 14 residues. The CDR3 reads CASSSTGDGSGYTF. CDR3 coding DNA: TGTGCCAGCAGCTCCACAGGGGATGGGAGTGGCTACACCTTC. Together with reference TRBV7-2 and TRBJ1-2, the CDR3 gives the full variable domain: GAGVSQSPSNKVTEKGKDVELRCDPISGHTALYWYRQSLGQGLEFLIYFQGNSAPDKSGLPSDRFSAERTGGSVSTLTIQRTQQEDSAVYLCASSSTGDGSGYTFGSGTRLTVV.

This clonotype was detected many times. The chain has TRBV7-3 and TRBJ2-3; TRBD2 might be the D (5 bases). Trimming removed 0 bases from V and 1 base from J, with 8 bases in between. Germline V CDR1 and CDR2: SGHTA, FQGTGA. This CDR3 region has 15 residues. This chain's CDR3 is CASSLTGSRTDTQYF. The CDR3 coding sequence is TGTGCCAGCAGCTTAACAGGGAGCCGCACAGATACGCAGTATTTT.